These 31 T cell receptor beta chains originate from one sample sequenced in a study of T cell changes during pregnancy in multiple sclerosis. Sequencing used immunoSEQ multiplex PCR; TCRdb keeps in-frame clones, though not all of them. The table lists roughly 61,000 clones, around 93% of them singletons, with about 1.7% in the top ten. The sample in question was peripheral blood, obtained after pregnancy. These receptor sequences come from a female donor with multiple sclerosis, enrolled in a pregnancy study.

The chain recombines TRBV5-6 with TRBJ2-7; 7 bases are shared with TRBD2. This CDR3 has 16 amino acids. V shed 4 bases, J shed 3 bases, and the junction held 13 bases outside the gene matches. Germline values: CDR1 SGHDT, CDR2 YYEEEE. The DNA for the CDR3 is TGTGCCAGCAGCCCACTTGGGCCTAGCGGTATCTACGAGCAGTACTTC. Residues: CASSPLGPSGIYEQYF.

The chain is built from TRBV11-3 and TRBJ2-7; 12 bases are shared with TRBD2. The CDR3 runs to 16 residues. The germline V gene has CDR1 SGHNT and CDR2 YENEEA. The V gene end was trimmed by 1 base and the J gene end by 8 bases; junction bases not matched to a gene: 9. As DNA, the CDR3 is TGTGCCAGCAGCTTAGGTTCACGGACTAGCGGGGACCAGCAGTACTTC. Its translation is CASSLGSRTSGDQQYF.

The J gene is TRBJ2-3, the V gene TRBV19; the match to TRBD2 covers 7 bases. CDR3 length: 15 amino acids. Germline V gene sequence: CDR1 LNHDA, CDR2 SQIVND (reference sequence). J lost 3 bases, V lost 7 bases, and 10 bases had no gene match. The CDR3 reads CASTRSGSPTDTQYF. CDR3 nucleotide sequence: TGTGCCAGTACCCGTAGCGGGTCACCGACAGATACGCAGTATTTT.

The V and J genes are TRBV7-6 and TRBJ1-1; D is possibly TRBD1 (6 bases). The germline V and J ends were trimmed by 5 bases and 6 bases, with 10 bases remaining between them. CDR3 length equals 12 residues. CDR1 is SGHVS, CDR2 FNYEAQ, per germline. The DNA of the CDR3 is TGTGCCAGCAGCCCGGACAGCTCTGAAGCTTTCTTT. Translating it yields CASSPDSSEAFF.

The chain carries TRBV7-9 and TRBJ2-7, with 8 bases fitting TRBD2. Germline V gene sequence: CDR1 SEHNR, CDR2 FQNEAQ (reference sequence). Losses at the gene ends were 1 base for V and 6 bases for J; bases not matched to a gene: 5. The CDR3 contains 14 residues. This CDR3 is CASSLGGTRREQYF. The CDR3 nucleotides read TGTGCCAGCAGCTTAGGTGGGACTAGGCGCGAGCAGTACTTC.

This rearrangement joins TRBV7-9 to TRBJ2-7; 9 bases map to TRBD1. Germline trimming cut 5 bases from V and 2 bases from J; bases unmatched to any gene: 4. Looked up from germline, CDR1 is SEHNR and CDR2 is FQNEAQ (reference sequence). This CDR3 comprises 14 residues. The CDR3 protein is CASSGDRAAYEQYF. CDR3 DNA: TGTGCCAGCAGCGGGGACAGGGCGGCCTACGAGCAGTACTTC.

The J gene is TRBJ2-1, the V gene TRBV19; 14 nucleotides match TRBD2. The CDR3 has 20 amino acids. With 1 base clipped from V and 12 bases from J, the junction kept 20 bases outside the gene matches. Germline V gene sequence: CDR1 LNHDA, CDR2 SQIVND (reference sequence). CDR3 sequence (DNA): TGTGCCAGTAGTATAGCGCTCGGGACTAGCGGGAGTAGGGGGAGCTATGGGCAGTTCTTC. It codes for CASSIALGTSGSRGSYGQFF.

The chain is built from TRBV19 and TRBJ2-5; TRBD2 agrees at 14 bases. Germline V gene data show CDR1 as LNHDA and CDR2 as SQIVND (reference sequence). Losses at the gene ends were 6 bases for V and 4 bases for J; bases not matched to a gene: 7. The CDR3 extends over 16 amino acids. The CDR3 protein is CASSTTSGRAGETQYF. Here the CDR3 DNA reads TGTGCCAGTAGCACGACTAGCGGGAGGGCCGGAGAGACCCAGTACTTC.

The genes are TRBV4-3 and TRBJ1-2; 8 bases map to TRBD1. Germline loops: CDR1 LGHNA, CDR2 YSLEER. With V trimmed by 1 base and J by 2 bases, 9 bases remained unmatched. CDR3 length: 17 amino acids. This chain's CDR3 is CASSQGNDRGYNYGYTF. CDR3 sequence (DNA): TGCGCCAGCAGCCAAGGCAACGACAGGGGATACAACTATGGCTACACCTTC.

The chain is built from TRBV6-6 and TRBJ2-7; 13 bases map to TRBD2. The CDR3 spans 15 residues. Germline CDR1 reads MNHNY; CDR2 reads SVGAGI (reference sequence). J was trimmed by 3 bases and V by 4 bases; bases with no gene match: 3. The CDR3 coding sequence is TGTGCCAGCAGTTTTGGGACTAGCGGGGACTACGAGCAGTACTTC. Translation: CASSFGTSGDYEQYF.

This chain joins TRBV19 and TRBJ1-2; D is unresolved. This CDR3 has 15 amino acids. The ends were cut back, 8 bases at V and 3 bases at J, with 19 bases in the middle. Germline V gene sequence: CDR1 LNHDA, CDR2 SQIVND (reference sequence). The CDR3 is CASDSPGFSYYGYTF. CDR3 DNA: TGTGCCAGTGATTCACCGGGATTCTCCTACTATGGCTACACCTTC.

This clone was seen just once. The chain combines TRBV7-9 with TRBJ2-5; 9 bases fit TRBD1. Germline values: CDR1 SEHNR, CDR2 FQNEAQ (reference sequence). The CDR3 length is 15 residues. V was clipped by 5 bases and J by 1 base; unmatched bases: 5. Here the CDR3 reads CASSPGQGGQETQYF. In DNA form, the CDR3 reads TGTGCCAGCAGCCCGGGACAGGGAGGCCAAGAGACCCAGTACTTC.

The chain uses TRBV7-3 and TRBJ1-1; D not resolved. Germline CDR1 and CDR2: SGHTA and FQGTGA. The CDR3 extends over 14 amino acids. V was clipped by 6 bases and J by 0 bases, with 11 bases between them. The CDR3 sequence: CASSEHALNTEAFF. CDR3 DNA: TGTGCCAGCAGTGAACACGCCCTGAACACTGAAGCTTTCTTT.

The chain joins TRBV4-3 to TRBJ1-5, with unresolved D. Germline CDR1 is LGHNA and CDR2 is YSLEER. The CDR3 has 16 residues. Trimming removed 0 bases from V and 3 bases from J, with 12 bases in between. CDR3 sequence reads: CASSQDLGSFNQPQHF. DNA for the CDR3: TGCGCCAGCAGCCAAGATCTCGGTAGTTTCAATCAGCCCCAGCATTTT.

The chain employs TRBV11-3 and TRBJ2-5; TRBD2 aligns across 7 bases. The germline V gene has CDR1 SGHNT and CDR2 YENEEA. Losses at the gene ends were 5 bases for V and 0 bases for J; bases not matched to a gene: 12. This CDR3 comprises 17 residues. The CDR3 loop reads CASSLERGGSNQETQYF. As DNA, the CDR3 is TGTGCCAGCAGCCTCGAAAGAGGCGGGAGTAACCAAGAGACCCAGTACTTC.

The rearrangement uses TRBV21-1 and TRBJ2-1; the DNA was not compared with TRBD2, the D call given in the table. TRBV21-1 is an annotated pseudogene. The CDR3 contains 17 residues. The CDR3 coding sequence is TGTGCCAGCAGCAAAAAGGGGACTAGCGGGAGGGCCGTTGAGCAGTTCTTC. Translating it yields CASSKKGTSGRAVEQFF.

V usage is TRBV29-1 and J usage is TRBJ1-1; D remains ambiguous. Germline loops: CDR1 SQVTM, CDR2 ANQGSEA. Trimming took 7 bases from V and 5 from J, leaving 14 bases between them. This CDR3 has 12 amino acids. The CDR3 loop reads CSAFAVSTEAFF. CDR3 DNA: TGCAGCGCATTTGCAGTATCAACTGAAGCTTTCTTT. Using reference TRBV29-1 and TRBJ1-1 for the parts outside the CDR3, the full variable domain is SAVISQKPSRDICQRGTSLTIQCQVDSQVTMMFWYRQQPGQSLTLIATANQGSEATYESGFVIDKFPISRPNLTFSTLTVSNMSPEDSSIYLCSAFAVSTEAFFGQGTRLTVV.

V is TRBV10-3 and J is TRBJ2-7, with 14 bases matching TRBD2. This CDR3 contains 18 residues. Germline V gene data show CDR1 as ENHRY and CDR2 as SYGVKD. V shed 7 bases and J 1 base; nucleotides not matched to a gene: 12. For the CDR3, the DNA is TGTGCCATCACCCCAGGACTAGCGGGAGGAGTAAGATCCTACGAGCAGTACTTC. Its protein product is CAITPGLAGGVRSYEQYF.

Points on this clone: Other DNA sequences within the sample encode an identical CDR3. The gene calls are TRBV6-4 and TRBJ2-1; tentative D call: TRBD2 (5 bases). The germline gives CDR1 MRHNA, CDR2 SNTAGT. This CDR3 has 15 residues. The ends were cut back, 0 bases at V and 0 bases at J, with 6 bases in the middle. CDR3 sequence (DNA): TGTGCCAGCAGTGACTCGAGCGGCTCCTACAATGAGCAGTTCTTC. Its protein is CASSDSSGSYNEQFF.

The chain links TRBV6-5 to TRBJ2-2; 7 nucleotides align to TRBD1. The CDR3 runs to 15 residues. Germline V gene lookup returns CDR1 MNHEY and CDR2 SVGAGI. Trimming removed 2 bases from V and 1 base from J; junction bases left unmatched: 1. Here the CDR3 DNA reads TGTGCCAGCAGTTACGGACAGGAGAACACCGGGGAGCTGTTTTTT. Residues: CASSYGQENTGELFF.

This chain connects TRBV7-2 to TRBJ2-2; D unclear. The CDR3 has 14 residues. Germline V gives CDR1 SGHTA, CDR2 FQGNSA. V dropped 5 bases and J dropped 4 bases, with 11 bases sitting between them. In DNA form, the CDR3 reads TGTGCCAGCAGCACTACGTGGGTCACCGGGGAGCTGTTTTTT. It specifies CASSTTWVTGELFF.

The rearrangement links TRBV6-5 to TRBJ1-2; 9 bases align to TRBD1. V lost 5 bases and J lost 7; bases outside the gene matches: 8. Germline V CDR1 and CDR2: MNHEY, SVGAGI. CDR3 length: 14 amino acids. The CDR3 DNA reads TGTGCCAGCAGTGGATTTACAGGGGGCGTTGGCTACACCTTC. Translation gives CASSGFTGGVGYTF.

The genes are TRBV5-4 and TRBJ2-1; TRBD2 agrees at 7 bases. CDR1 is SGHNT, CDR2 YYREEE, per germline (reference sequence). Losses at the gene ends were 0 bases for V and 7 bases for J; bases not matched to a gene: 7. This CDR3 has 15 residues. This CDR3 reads CASSLERGRRNEQFF. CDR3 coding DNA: TGTGCCAGCAGCTTGGAACGCGGGAGAAGGAATGAGCAGTTCTTC.

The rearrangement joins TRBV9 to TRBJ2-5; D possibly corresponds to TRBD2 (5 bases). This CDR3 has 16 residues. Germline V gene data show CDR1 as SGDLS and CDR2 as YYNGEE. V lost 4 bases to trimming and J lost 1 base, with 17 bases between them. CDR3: CASSLRAQAGQETQYF. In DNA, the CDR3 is TGTGCCAGCAGCCTCCGGGCCCAGGCGGGCCAAGAGACCCAGTACTTC. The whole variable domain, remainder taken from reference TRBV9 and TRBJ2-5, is DSGVTQTPKHLITATGQRVTLRCSPRSGDLSVYWYQQSLDQGLQFLIQYYNGEERAKGNILERFSAQQFPDLHSELNLSSLELGDSALYFCASSLRAQAGQETQYFGPGTRLLVL.

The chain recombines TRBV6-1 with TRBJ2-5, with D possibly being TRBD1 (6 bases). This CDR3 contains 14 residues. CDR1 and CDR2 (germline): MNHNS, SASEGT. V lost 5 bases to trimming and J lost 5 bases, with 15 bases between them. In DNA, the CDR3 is TGTGCCAGCAGTATGAACAGGGCATCTGAGACCCAGTACTTC. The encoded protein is CASSMNRASETQYF.

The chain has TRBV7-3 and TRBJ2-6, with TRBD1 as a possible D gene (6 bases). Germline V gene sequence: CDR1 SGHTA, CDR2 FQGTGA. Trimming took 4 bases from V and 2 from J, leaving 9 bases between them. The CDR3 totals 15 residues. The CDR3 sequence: CASSSQGAGANVLTF. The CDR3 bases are TGTGCCAGCAGCTCACAGGGAGCTGGGGCCAACGTCCTGACTTTC.

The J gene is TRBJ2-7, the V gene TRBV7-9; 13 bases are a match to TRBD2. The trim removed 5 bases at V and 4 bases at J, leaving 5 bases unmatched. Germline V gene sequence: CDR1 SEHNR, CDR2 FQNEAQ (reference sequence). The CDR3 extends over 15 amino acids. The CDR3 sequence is CASSPGLAGVYEQYF. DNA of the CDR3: TGTGCCAGCAGCCCCGGACTAGCGGGAGTGTACGAGCAGTACTTC.

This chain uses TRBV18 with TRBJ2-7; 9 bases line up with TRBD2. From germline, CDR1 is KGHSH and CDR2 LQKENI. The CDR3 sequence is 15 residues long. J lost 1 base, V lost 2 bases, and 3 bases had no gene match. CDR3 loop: CASSPAGGPSYEQYF. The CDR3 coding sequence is TGTGCCAGCTCACCAGCGGGAGGGCCATCCTACGAGCAGTACTTC.

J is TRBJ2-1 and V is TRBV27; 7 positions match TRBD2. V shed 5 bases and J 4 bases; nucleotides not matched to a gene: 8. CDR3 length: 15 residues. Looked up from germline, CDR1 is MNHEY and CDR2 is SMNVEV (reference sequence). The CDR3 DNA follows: TGTGCCAGCAGTCCAGGACTAGAGGGTTACAATGAGCAGTTCTTC. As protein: CASSPGLEGYNEQFF.

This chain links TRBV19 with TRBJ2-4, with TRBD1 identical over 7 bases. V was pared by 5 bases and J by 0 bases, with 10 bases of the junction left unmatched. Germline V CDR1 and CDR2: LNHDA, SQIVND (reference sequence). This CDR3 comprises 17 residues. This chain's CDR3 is CASSGRGTALAKNIQYF. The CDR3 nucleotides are TGTGCCAGTAGTGGACGTGGGACAGCGCTAGCCAAAAACATTCAGTACTTC.

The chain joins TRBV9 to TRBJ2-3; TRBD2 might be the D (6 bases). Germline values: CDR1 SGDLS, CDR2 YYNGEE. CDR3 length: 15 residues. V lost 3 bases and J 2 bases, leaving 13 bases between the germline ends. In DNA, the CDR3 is TGTGCCAGCAGCGGCCGGGGAGGACACACAGATACGCAGTATTTT. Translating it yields CASSGRGGHTDTQYF.